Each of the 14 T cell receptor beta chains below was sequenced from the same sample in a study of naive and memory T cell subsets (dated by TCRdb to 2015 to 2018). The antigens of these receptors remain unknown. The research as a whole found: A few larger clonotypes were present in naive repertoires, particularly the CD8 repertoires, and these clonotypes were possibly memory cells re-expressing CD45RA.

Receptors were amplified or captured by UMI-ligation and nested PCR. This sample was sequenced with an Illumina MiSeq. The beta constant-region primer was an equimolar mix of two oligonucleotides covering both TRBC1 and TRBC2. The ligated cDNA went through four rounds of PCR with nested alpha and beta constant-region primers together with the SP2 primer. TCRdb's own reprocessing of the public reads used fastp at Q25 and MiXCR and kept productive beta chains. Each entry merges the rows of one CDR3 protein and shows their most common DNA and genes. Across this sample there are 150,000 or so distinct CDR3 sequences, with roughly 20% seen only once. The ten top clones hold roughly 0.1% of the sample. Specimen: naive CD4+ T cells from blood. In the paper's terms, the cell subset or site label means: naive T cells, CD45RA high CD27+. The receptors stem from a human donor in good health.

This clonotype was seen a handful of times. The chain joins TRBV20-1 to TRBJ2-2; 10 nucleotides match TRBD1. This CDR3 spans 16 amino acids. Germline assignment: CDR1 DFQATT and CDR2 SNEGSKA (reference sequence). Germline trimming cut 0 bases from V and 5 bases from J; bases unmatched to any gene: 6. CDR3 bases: TGCAGTGCTAGAGAGCGGGACAGGGGTTTAACCGGGGAGCTGTTTTTT. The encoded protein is CSARERDRGLTGELFF.

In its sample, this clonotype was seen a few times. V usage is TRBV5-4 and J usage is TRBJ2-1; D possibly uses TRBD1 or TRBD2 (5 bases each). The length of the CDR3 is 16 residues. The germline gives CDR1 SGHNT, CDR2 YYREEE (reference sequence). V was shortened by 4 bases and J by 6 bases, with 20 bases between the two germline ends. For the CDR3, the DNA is TGTGCCAGCAGCCCGCCCCCCCTGGGGACCTCCAATGAGCAGTTCTTC. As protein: CASSPPPLGTSNEQFF. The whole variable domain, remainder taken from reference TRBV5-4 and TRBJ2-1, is ETGVTQSPTHLIKTRGQQVTLRCSSQSGHNTVSWYQQALGQGPQFIFQYYREEENGRGNFPPRFSGLQFPNYSSELNVNALELDDSALYLCASSPPPLGTSNEQFFGPGTRLTVL.

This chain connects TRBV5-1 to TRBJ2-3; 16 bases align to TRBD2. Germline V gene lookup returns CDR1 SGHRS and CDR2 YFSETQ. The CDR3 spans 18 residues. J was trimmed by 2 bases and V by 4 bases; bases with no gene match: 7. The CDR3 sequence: CASSTGLAGGPFTDTQYF. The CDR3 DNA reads TGCGCCAGCAGCACGGGACTAGCGGGAGGGCCATTCACAGATACGCAGTATTTT.

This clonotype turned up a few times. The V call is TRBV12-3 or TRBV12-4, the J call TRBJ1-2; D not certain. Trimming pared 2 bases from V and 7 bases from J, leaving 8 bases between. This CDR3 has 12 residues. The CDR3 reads CASSLLQAGYTF. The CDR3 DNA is TGTGCCAGCAGTTTACTCCAGGCTGGCTACACCTTC.

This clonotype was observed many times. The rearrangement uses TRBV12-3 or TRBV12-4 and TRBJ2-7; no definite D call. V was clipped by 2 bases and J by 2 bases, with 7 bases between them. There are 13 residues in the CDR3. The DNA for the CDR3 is TGTGCCAGCAGTTTACCCCCGACCTACGAGCAGTACTTC. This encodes CASSLPPTYEQYF.

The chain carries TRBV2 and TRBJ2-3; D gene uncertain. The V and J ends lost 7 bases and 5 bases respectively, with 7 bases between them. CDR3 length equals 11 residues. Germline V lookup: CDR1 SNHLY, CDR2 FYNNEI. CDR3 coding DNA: TGTGCCAGCAAGAACCTAGATACGCAGTATTTT. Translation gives CASKNLDTQYF.

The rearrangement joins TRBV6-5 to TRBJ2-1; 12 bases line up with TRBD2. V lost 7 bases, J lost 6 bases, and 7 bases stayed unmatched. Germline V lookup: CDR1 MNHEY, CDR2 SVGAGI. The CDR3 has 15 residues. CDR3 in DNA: TGTGCCAGCAATCCTAGCGGGAGGGCAGCCAATGAGCAGTTCTTC. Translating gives CASNPSGRAANEQFF.

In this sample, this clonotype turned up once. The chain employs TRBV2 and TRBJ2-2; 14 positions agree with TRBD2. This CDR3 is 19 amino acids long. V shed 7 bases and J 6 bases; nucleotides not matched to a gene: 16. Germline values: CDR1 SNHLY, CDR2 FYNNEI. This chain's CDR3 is CASTYLGAGTSGRSGELFF. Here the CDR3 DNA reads TGTGCCAGCACCTACCTTGGAGCCGGGACTAGCGGGAGATCCGGGGAGCTGTTTTTT.

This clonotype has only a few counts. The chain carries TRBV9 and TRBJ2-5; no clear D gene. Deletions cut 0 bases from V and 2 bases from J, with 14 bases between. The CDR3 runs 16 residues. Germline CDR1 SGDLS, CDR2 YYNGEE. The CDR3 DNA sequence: TGTGCCAGCAGCGTAGGCCCCTCTAGAGAACAAGAGACCCAGTACTTC. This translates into CASSVGPSREQETQYF.

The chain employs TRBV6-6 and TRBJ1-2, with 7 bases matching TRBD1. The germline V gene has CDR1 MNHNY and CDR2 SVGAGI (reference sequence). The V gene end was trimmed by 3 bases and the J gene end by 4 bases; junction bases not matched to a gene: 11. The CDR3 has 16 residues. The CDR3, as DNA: TGTGCCAGCAGTTATGACGAGGCTAGGACAGGCTATGGCTACACCTTC. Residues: CASSYDEARTGYGYTF.

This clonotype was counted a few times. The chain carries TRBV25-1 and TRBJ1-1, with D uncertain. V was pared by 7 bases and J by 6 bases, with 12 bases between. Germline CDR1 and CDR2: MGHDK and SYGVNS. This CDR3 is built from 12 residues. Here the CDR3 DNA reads TGTGCCAGCACGGGCTTGGTCCCTGAAGCTTTCTTT. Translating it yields CASTGLVPEAFF.

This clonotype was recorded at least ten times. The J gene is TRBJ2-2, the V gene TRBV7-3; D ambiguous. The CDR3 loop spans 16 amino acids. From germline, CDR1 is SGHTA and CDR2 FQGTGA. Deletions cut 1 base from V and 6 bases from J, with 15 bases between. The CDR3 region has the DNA TGTGCCAGCAGCTTAAGGCCGAACCCGGCCGCCGGGGAGCTGTTTTTT. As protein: CASSLRPNPAAGELFF.

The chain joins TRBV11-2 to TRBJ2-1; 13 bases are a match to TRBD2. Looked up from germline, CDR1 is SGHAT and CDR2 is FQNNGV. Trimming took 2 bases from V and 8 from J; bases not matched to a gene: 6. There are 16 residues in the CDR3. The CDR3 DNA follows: TGTGCCAGCAGCTTAAGGACTAGCGGGAGAGGGGATGAGCAGTTCTTC. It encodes CASSLRTSGRGDEQFF.

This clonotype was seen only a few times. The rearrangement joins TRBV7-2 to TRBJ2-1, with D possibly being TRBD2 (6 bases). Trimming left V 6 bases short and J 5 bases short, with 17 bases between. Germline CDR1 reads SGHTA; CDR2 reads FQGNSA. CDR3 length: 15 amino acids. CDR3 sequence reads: CASRSPGLIHNEQFF. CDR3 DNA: TGTGCCAGCAGGTCCCCCGGACTAATCCACAATGAGCAGTTCTTC.